This T cell receptor (beta chain) emerged from a study of T cell responses to AZD1222 COVID-19 vaccine. The method was immunoSEQ multiplex PCR; TCRdb's version includes in-frame clones alone and lacks a portion of them. Of about 96,000 clones listed, under 90% are singletons. Germline CDR1 and CDR2: LGHNA and YSLEER. This CDR3 is 15 amino acids long. V trimming: 0 bases; J trimming: 4 bases; junction bases outside the gene matches: 3. This chain joins TRBV4-3 and TRBJ2-7; 10 positions agree with TRBD2. This specimen consisted of peripheral blood, obtained on day 0 of AZD1222 vaccination. This clonotype was sampled from an adult in good health. CDR3 bases: TGCGCCAGCAGCCAAGAATGGACTAGCGGTTACGAGCAGTACTTC. Translation: CASSQEWTSGYEQYF.